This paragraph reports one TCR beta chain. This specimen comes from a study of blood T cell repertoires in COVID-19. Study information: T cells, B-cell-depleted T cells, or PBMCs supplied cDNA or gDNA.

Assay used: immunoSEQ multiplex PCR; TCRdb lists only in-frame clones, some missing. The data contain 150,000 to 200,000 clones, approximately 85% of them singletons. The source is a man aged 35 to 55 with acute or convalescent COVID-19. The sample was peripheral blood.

The CDR3 reads CASSQDEGKLFF. CDR3 nucleotide sequence: TGTGCCAGCAGCCAAGACGAGGGAAAACTGTTTTTT. V gene TRBV3-1 (or the pseudogene TRBV3-2) combines with J gene TRBJ1-4; D is ambiguous. This CDR3 has 12 residues. V lost 0 bases to trimming and J lost 10 bases, with 6 bases between them. Germline CDR1 LGHDT, CDR2 YNNKEL (reference sequence).